These T cell receptor beta chains were read from a single sample in a study of HIV-infected patients and healthy controls. TCRdb ran MiXCR on the 5' RACE reads and lists one entry per CDR3 protein. The sample shows more than 15,000 distinct CDR3 sequences, about 19% of them seen only once. Sequencing was done on a sample of CD8+ T cells from blood. These receptors were taken from a human donor in good health. CDR3s leave out the opening cysteine and the closing phenylalanine or tryptophan. Fields, in order: J gene, V gene, CDR3 protein.

j_call: TRBJ2-4
v_call: TRBV19
cdr3_aa: ASSTSLENIQY

j_call: TRBJ1-6
v_call: TRBV19
cdr3_aa: ASSIIQGANSPLH

j_call: TRBJ2-7
v_call: TRBV6-5
cdr3_aa: ASSPGIISTYEQY

j_call: TRBJ2-3
v_call: TRBV7-9
cdr3_aa: ASSPYKDTQY

j_call: TRBJ1-4
v_call: TRBV27
cdr3_aa: ARPNPGPNEKLF

j_call: TRBJ2-3
v_call: TRBV28
cdr3_aa: ASSLATSGAGDTQY

j_call: TRBJ2-7
v_call: TRBV5-1
cdr3_aa: ASSPNARNYEQY

j_call: TRBJ1-4
v_call: TRBV5-1
cdr3_aa: ASSLGTGKLF

j_call: TRBJ2-5
v_call: TRBV11-1
cdr3_aa: ASSFVLWETQY

j_call: TRBJ2-3
v_call: TRBV29-1
cdr3_aa: SVFSGTPTDTQY

j_call: TRBJ1-5
v_call: TRBV20-1
cdr3_aa: SARDAQGANQPQH

j_call: TRBJ2-3
v_call: TRBV20-1
cdr3_aa: SATDTGARTDTQY

j_call: TRBJ1-2
v_call: TRBV7-9
cdr3_aa: ASSLDRAYGYT

j_call: TRBJ2-1
v_call: TRBV12-3/TRBV12-4
cdr3_aa: ASTLLAGGLEQF

j_call: TRBJ2-7
v_call: TRBV6-6
cdr3_aa: ASSKTREQY

j_call: TRBJ1-2
v_call: TRBV9
cdr3_aa: ASSVAESYGYT

j_call: TRBJ2-1
v_call: TRBV7-9
cdr3_aa: ASSLRWGQGEQF

j_call: TRBJ1-6
v_call: TRBV6-5
cdr3_aa: ASSWDLEGLNTPLH

j_call: TRBJ1-2
v_call: TRBV5-1
cdr3_aa: ASSSGDGYT

j_call: TRBJ2-6
v_call: TRBV7-9
cdr3_aa: ASSLALRDSGANVLT

j_call: TRBJ2-3
v_call: TRBV14
cdr3_aa: ASSHLAGSPPDTQY

j_call: TRBJ2-3
v_call: TRBV6-2/TRBV6-3
cdr3_aa: ASSYFRTTDTQY

j_call: TRBJ2-1
v_call: TRBV3-1
cdr3_aa: ASSQGESYEQF

j_call: TRBJ1-5
v_call: TRBV6-1
cdr3_aa: ASSGLVGQPQH

j_call: TRBJ2-2
v_call: TRBV29-1
cdr3_aa: STTGGDTAELF

j_call: TRBJ1-2
v_call: TRBV12-3/TRBV12-4
cdr3_aa: ASSAGTGMGYT

j_call: TRBJ2-2
v_call: TRBV5-4
cdr3_aa: ASSDPSVKLPGELF

j_call: TRBJ1-6
v_call: TRBV5-5
cdr3_aa: ASSSAGYNSPLH

j_call: TRBJ1-1
v_call: TRBV6-5
cdr3_aa: ASRAFNTEAF

j_call: TRBJ1-5
v_call: TRBV27
cdr3_aa: ASSSRIDRGNQPQH

j_call: TRBJ1-5
v_call: TRBV19
cdr3_aa: ATGGQPQH

j_call: TRBJ2-3
v_call: TRBV4-1
cdr3_aa: ASSQDEESLGDTQY

j_call: TRBJ1-1
v_call: TRBV4-1
cdr3_aa: ASSSYTEAF

j_call: TRBJ2-7
v_call: TRBV7-9
cdr3_aa: ASSLLGGGDEQY

j_call: TRBJ2-1
v_call: TRBV27
cdr3_aa: ASREGTSEYNEQF

j_call: TRBJ2-1
v_call: TRBV7-7
cdr3_aa: ASSPEGGLANSYNEQF

j_call: TRBJ2-3
v_call: TRBV29-1
cdr3_aa: SVEEGRVWADTQY

j_call: TRBJ2-1
v_call: TRBV14
cdr3_aa: ASSQGKTPTEF

j_call: TRBJ1-6
v_call: TRBV6-5
cdr3_aa: ASSQGQGVNSPLH

j_call: TRBJ2-7
v_call: TRBV5-1
cdr3_aa: ASSLALAGTPPYEQY

j_call: TRBJ2-2
v_call: TRBV15
cdr3_aa: ATSYTGELF